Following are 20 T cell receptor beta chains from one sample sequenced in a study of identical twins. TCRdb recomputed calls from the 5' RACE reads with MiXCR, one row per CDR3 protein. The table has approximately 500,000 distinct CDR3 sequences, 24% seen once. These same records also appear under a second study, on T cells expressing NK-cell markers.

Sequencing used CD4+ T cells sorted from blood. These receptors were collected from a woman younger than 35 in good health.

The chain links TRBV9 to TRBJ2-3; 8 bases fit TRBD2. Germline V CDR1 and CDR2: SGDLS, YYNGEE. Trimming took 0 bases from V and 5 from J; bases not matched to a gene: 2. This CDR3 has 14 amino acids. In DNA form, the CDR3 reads TGTGCCAGCAGCGTAGCGGGAGGGGAAGATACGCAGTATTTT. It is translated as CASSVAGGEDTQYF.

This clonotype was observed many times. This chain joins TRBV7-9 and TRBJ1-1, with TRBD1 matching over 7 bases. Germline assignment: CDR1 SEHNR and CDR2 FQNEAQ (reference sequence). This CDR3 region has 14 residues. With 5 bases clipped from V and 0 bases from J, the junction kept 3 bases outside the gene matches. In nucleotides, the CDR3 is TGTGCCAGCAGCATTACAGGGGTGAACACTGAAGCTTTCTTT. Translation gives CASSITGVNTEAFF.

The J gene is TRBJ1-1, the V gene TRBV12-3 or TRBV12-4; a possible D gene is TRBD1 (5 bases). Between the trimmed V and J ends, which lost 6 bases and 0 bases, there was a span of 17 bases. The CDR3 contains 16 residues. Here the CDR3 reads CASRRHRTKLNTEAFF. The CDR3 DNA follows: TGTGCCAGCAGAAGACATAGGACAAAATTGAACACTGAAGCTTTCTTT.

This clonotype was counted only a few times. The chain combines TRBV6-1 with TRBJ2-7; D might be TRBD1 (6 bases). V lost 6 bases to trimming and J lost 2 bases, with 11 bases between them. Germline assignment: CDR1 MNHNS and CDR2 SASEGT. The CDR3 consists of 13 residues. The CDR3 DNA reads TGTGCCAGCAGACCCGGACAGACCTACGAGCAGTACTTC. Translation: CASRPGQTYEQYF.

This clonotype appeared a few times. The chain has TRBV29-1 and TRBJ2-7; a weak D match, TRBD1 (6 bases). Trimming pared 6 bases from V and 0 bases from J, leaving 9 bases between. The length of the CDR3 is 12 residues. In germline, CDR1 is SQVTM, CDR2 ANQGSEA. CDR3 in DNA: TGCAGCGTGGGGACACTCTCCTACGAGCAGTACTTC. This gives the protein CSVGTLSYEQYF.

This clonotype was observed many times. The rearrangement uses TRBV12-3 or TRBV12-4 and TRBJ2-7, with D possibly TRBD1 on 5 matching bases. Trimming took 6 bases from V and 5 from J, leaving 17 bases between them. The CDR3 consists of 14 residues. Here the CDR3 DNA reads TGTGCCAGCAGGACATGGGGCCGAGTCGACGAGCAGTACTTC. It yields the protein CASRTWGRVDEQYF.

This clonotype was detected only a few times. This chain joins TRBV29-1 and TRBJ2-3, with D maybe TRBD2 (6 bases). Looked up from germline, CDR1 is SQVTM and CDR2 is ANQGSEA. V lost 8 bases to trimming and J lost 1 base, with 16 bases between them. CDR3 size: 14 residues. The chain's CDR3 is CSSARGAGTDTQYF. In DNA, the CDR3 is TGCAGCTCAGCGCGGGGTGCGGGCACAGATACGCAGTATTTT.

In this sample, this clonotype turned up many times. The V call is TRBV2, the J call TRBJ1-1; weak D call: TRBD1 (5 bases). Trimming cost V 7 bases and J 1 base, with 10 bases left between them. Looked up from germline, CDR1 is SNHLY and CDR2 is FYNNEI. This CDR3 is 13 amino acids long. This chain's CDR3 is CASTLGGNTEAFF. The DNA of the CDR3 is TGTGCCAGCACCCTGGGGGGGAACACTGAAGCTTTCTTT.

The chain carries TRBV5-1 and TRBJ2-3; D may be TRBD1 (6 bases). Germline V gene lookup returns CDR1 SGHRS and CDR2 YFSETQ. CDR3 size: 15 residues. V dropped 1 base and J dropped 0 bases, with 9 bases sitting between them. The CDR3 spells CASSLNRVSTDTQYF. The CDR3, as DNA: TGCGCCAGCAGCTTGAACAGGGTCAGCACAGATACGCAGTATTTT.

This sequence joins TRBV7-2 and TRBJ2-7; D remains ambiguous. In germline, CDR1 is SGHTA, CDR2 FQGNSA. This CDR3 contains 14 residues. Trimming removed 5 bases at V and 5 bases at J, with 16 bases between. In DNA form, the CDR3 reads TGTGCCAGCAGCCTCGCGGCAGGTCTCGACGAGCAGTACTTC. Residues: CASSLAAGLDEQYF.

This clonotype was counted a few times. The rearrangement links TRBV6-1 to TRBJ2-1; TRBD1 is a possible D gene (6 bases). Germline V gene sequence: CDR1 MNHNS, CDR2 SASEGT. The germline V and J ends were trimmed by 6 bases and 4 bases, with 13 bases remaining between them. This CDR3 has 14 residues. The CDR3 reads CASSSQTGYNEQFF. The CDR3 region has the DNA TGTGCCAGCAGCAGTCAGACAGGATACAATGAGCAGTTCTTC.

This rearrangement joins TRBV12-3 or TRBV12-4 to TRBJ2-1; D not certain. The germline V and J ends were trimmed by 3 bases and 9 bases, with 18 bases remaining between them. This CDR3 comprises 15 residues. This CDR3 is CASSLAEVPSVEQFF. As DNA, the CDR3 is TGTGCCAGCAGTTTGGCCGAGGTCCCCTCGGTTGAGCAGTTCTTC.

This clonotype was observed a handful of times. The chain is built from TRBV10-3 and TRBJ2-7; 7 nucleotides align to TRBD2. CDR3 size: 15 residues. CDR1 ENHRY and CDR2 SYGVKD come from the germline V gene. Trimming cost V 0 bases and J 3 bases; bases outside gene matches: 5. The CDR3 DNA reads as TGTGCCATCAGTGAGTCCGCTAGCGGTTACTACGAGCAGTACTTC. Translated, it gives CAISESASGYYEQYF.

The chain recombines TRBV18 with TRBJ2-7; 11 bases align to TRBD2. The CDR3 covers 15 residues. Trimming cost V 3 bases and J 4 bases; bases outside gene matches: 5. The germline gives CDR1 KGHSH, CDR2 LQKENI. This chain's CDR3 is CASSPMASGRYEQYF. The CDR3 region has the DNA TGTGCCAGCTCACCGATGGCTAGCGGGAGGTACGAGCAGTACTTC.

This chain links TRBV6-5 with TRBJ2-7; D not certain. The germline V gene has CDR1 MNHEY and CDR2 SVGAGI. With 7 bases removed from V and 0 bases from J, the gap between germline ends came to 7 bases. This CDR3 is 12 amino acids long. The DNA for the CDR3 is TGTGCCAGCAACAGTGGCTCCTACGAGCAGTACTTC. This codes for CASNSGSYEQYF.

The CDR3, as DNA: TGTGCCAGCAGCCTCTTACCTAGCGGGAGTGGGGCAGATACGCAGTATTTT. Its protein product is CASSLLPSGSGADTQYF. The V gene is TRBV7-2, the J gene TRBJ2-3, with TRBD2 identical over 10 bases. This CDR3 contains 17 residues. V was pared by 5 bases and J by 4 bases, with 12 bases of the junction left unmatched. CDR1 is SGHTA and CDR2 is FQGNSA in the germline V gene.

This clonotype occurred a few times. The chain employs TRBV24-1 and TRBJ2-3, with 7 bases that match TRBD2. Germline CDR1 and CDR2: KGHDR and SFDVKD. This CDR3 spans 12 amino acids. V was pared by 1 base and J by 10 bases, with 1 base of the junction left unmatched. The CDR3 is CATSDFAGAQYF. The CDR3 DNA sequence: TGTGCCACCAGTGATTTTGCGGGGGCGCAGTATTTT.

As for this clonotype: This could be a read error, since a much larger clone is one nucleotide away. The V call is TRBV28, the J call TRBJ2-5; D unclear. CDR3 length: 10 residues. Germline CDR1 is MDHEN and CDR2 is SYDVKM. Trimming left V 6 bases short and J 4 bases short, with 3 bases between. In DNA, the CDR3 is TGTGCCAGCAGATCAGAGACCCAGTACTTC. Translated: CASRSETQYF.

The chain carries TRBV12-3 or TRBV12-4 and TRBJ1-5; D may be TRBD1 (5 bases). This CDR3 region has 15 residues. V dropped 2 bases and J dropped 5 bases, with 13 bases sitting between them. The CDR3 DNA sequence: TGTGCCAGCAGTTTATTCGGGGGATTGGATCAGCCCCAGCATTTT. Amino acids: CASSLFGGLDQPQHF.

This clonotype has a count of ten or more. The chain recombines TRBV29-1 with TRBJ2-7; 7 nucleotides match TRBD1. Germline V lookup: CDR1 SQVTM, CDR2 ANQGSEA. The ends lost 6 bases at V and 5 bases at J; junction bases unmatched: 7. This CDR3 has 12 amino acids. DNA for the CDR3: TGCAGCGTAATACAGGGGTCCCACGAGCAGTACTTC. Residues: CSVIQGSHEQYF.